The 4 T cell receptor beta chains below all came from one sample that was sequenced in a study of CD8+ T cells in alopecia areata. Isolated RNA was reverse transcribed into cDNA used as the sequencing template. Sequencing was performed with immunoSEQ multiplex PCR; in TCRdb, only in-frame clones are kept and a portion is missing. The sample yields 250,000 to 300,000 clones, over 45% seen once. Treatment reported: oral pan-JAK inhibitor, 5-10 mg twice daily. The sample was CD4+ T cells sorted from blood, taken at week 24, from a patient treated with tofacitinib. Receptor source: a human donor with alopecia areata.

The genes are TRBV7-2 and TRBJ1-2; D is unresolved. V shed 5 bases and J shed 6 bases, with 10 bases lying between them. Germline V gene lookup returns CDR1 SGHTA and CDR2 FQGNSA. This CDR3 has 12 residues. The CDR3 DNA is TGTGCCAGCAGCCGCCTTGGAAATGGCTACACCTTC. Its protein product is CASSRLGNGYTF.

The chain couples TRBV5-6 to TRBJ2-5; D may correspond to TRBD1 or TRBD2 (5 bases each). CDR1 and CDR2 (germline): SGHDT, YYEEEE. The length of the CDR3 is 14 residues. Between the trimmed V and J ends, which lost 7 bases and 1 base, there was a span of 14 bases. The CDR3 region is CASSRDAGQETQYF. The CDR3 region has the DNA TGTGCCAGCTCTCGGGACGCCGGCCAAGAGACCCAGTACTTC. The full variable domain, in which reference TRBV5-6 and TRBJ2-5 provide the parts outside the CDR3, is DAGVTQSPTHLIKTRGQQVTLRCSPKSGHDTVSWYQQALGQGPQFIFQYYEEEERQRGNFPDRFSGHQFPNYSSELNVNALLLGDSALYLCASSRDAGQETQYFGPGTRLLVL.

This clone was observed a handful of times. The chain couples TRBV28 to TRBJ1-1, with 7 bases identical to TRBD1. V trimming: 5 bases; J trimming: 5 bases; junction bases outside the gene matches: 2. This CDR3 is 12 amino acids long. Germline CDR1 MDHEN, CDR2 SYDVKM. CDR3 amino acids: CASSTGATEAFF. For the CDR3, the DNA is TGTGCCAGCAGTACAGGGGCTACTGAAGCTTTCTTT.

The chain recombines TRBV9 with TRBJ2-6; D is perhaps TRBD1 or TRBD2 (6 bases each). Germline CDR1 SGDLS, CDR2 YYNGEE. Deletions cut 4 bases from V and 5 bases from J, with 22 bases between. The CDR3 covers 18 residues. The CDR3 sequence is CASSIQGTGGPWANVLTF. In nucleotides, the CDR3 is TGTGCCAGCAGCATACAAGGGACTGGGGGCCCCTGGGCCAACGTCCTGACTTTC.